The TCR beta chain described here comes from a study of cytomegalovirus exposure and HLA in healthy donors. V gave up 3 bases and J gave up 4 bases, with 12 bases separating them. The CDR3 spans 14 residues. In germline, CDR1 is MDHEN, CDR2 SYDVKM. TCRdb's copy holds only in-frame clones and misses some; the assay was immunoSEQ multiplex PCR. In the table there are approximately 190,000 clones, roughly 82% of which are singletons. The chain has TRBV28 and TRBJ1-2; D call uncertain. The sequenced sample consisted of PBMCs. This clonotype was sampled from a young woman in good health and CMV-seropositive. CDR3 residues: CASSLTERSYGYTF. The CDR3 region has the DNA TGTGCCAGCAGTTTGACGGAGCGCAGCTATGGCTACACCTTC.